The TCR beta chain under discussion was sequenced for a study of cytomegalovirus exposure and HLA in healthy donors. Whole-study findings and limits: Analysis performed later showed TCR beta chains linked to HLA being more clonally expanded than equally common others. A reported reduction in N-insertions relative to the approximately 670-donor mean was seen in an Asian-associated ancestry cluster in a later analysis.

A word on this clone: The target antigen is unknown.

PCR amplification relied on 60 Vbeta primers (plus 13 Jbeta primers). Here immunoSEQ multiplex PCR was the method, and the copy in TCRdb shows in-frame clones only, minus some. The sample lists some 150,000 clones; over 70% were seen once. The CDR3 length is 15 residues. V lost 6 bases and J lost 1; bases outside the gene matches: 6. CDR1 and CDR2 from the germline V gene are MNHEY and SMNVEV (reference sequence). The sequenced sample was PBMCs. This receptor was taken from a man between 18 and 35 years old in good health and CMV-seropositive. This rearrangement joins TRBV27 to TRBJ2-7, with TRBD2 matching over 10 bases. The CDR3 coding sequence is TGTGCCAGCAGCCCTACTAGCGGGGCTTCCTACGAGCAGTACTTC. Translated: CASSPTSGASYEQYF.